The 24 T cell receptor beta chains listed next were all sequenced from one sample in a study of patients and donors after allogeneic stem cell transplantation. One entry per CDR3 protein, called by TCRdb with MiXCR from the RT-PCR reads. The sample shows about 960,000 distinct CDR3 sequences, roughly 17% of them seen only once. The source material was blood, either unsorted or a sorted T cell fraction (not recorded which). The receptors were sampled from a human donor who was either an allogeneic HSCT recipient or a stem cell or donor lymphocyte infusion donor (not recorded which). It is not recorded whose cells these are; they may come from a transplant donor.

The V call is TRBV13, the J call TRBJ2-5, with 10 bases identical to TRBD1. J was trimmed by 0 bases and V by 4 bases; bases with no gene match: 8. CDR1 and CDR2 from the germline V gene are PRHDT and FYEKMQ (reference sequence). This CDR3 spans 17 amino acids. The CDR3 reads CASSSTGQGRYQETQYF. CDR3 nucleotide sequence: TGTGCCAGCAGCTCAACGGGACAGGGGCGATACCAAGAGACCCAGTACTTC.

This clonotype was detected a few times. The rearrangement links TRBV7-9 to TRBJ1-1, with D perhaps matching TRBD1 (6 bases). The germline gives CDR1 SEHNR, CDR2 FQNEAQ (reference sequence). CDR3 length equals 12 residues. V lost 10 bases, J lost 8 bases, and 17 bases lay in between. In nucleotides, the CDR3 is TGTGCCACCACGCGGGACGACAGGGAAGCTTTCTTT. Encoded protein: CATTRDDREAFF.

CDR3 sequence (DNA): TGTGCCAGCAGTTACTCGAGGACCACAGGGCGAAACACCATATATTTT. It is translated as CASSYSRTTGRNTIYF. The chain carries TRBV6-5 and TRBJ1-3; D possibly corresponds to TRBD1 (6 bases). This CDR3 is built from 16 residues. CDR1 and CDR2 (germline): MNHEY, SVGAGI. V dropped 0 bases and J dropped 5 bases, with 14 bases sitting between them.

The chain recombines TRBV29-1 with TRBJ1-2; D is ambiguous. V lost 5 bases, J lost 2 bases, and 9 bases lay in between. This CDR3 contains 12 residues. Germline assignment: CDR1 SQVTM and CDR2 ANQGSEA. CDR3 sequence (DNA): TGCAGCGTTACGGGGTCCAACTATGGCTACACCTTC. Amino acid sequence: CSVTGSNYGYTF.

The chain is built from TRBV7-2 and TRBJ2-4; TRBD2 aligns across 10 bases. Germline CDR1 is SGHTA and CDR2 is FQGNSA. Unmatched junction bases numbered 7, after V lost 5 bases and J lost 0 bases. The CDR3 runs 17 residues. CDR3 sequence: CASSTPGLAAAKNIQYF. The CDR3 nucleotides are TGTGCCAGCAGCACTCCCGGACTAGCGGCAGCCAAAAACATTCAGTACTTC.

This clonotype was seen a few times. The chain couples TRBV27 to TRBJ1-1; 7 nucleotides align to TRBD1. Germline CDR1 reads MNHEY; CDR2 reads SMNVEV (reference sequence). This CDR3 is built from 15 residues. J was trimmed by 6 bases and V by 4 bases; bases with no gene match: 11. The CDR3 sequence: CASSYQTGSKPEAFF. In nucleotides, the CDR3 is TGTGCCAGCAGTTACCAGACAGGGTCAAAACCTGAAGCTTTCTTT.

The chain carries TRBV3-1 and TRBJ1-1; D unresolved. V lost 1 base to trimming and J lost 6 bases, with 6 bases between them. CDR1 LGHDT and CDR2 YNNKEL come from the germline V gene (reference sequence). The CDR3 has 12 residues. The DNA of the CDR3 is TGTGCCAGCAGCCAAGCTTCTTCTGAAGCTTTCTTT. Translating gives CASSQASSEAFF.

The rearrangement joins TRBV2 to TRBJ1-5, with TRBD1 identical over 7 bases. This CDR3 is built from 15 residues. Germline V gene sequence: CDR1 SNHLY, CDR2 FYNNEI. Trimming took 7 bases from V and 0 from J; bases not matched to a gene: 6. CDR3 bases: TGTGCCAGCACCTTGGACAGGAATAGCAATCAGCCCCAGCATTTT. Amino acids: CASTLDRNSNQPQHF.

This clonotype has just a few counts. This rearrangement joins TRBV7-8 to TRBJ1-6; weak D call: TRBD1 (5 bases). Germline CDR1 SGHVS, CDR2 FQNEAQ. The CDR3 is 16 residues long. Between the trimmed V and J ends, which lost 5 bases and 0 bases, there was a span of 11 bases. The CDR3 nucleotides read TGTGCCAGCAGCATTACCACAGGCTCCTATAATTCACCCCTCCACTTT. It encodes CASSITTGSYNSPLHF. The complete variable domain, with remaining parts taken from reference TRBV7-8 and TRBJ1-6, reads GAGVSQSPRYKVAKRGQDVALRCDPISGHVSLFWYQQALGQGPEFLTYFQNEAQLDKSGLPSDRFFAERPEGSVSTLKIQRTQQEDSAVYLCASSITTGSYNSPLHFGNGTRLTVT.

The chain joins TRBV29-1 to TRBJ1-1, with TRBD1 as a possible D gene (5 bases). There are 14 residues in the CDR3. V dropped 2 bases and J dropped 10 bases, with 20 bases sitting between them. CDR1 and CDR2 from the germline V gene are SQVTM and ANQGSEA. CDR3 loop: CSVEPLLGGGGAFF. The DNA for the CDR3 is TGCAGCGTTGAACCCCTGCTTGGCGGCGGGGGAGCTTTCTTT.

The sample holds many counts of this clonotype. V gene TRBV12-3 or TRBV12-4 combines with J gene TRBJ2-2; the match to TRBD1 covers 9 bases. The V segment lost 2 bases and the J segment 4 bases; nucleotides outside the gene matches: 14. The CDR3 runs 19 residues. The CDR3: CASSLYPPEGQGVTGELFF. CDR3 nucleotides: TGTGCCAGCAGTTTATACCCCCCTGAGGGACAGGGTGTCACCGGGGAGCTGTTTTTT.

The DNA of the CDR3 is TGTGCCAGCAGTTTACCTCAAGCGGGAGGGACCGGGGAGCTGTTTTTT. It is translated as CASSLPQAGGTGELFF. V and J are TRBV27 and TRBJ2-2; TRBD2 matches 10 bases. Germline assignment: CDR1 MNHEY and CDR2 SMNVEV (reference sequence). CDR3 length equals 16 residues. The junction had 5 bases not matched to a gene; V was cut back by 2 bases and J by 5 bases.

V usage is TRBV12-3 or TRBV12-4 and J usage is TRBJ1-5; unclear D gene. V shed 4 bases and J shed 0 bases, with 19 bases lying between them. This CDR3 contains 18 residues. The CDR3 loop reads CASSSIQIAGYSNQPQHF. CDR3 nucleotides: TGTGCCAGCAGTTCTATCCAGATTGCAGGTTATAGCAATCAGCCCCAGCATTTT.

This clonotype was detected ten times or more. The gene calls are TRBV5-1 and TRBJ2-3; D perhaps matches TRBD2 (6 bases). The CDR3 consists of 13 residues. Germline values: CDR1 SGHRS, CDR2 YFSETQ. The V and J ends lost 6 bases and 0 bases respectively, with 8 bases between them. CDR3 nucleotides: TGCGCCAGCAAAGGGACTAGCACAGATACGCAGTATTTT. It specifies CASKGTSTDTQYF.

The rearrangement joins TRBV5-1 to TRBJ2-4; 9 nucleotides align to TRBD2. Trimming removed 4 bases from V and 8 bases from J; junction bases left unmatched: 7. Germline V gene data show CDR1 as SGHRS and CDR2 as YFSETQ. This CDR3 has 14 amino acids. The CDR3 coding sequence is TGCGCCAGCAGCCGGGATGGCGGGGGGGACATTCAGTACTTC. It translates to CASSRDGGGDIQYF.

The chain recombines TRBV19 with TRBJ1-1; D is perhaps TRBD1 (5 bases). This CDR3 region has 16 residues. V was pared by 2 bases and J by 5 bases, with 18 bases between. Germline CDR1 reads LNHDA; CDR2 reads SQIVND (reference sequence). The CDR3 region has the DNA TGTGCCAGTAGTATAATCAAGGGGAAGAAGGGAACTGAAGCTTTCTTT. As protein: CASSIIKGKKGTEAFF.

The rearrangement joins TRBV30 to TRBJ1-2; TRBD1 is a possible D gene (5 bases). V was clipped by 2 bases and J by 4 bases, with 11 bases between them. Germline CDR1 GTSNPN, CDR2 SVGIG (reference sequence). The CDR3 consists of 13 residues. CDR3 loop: CAWSQGLAYGYTF. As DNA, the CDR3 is TGTGCCTGGAGTCAGGGATTGGCCTATGGCTACACCTTC.

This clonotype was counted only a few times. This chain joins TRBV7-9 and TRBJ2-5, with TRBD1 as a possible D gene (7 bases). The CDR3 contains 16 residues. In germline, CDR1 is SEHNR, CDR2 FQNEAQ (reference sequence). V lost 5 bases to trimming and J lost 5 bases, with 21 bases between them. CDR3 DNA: TGTGCCAGCAGCCGTAGGACAGGAGGGGACTTTGAGACCCAGTACTTC. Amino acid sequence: CASSRRTGGDFETQYF. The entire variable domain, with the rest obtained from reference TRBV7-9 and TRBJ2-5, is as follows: DTGVSQNPRHKITKRGQNVTFRCDPISEHNRLYWYRQTLGQGPEFLTYFQNEAQLEKSRLLSDRFSAERPKGSFSTLEIQRTEQGDSAMYLCASSRRTGGDFETQYFGPGTRLLVL.

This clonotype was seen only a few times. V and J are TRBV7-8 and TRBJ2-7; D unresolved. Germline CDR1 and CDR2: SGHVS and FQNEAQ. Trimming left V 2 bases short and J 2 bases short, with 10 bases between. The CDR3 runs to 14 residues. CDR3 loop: CASSLRQKTYEQYF. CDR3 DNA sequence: TGTGCCAGCAGCTTAAGACAAAAGACCTACGAGCAGTACTTC.

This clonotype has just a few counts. DNA for the CDR3: TGCAGTGCTCGAGGGATGGGGAGCAAATGGGAGCAGTACTTC. It translates to CSARGMGSKWEQYF. This chain connects TRBV20-1 to TRBJ2-7, with a tentative D call TRBD2 (5 bases). Germline V gives CDR1 DFQATT, CDR2 SNEGSKA (reference sequence). Trimming pared 5 bases from V and 7 bases from J, leaving 21 bases between. The CDR3 covers 14 residues.

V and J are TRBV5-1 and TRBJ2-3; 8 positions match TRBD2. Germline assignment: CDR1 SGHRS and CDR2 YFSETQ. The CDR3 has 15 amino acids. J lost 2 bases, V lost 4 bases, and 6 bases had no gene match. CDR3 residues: CASSPKLAVTDTQYF. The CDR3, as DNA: TGCGCCAGCAGCCCAAAACTAGCGGTCACAGATACGCAGTATTTT.

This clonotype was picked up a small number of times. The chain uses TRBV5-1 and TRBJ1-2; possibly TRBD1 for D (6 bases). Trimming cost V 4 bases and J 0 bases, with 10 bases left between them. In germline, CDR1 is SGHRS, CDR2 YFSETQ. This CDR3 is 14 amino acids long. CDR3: CASSREGANYGYTF. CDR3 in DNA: TGCGCCAGCAGCAGGGAGGGGGCTAACTATGGCTACACCTTC.

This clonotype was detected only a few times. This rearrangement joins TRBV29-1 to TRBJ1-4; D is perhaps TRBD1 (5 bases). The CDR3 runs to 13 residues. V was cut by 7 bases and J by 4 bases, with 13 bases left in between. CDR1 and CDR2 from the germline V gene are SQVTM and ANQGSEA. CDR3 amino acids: CSAEGPDNEKLFF. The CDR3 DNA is TGCAGCGCGGAGGGGCCTGATAATGAAAAACTGTTTTTT.

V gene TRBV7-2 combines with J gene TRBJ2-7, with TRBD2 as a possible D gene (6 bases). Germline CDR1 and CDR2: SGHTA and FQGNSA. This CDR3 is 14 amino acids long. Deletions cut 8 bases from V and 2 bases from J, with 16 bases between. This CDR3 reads CASGPGGTPYEQYF. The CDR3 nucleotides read TGTGCCAGCGGCCCTGGGGGGACCCCCTACGAGCAGTACTTC.